Given below is one T cell receptor beta chain in context. The antigen this receptor binds is unknown. The input lacks base qualities; no much larger clone sits a single base away. The library came from the immunoSEQ multiplex PCR assay. The multiplex PCR relied on a mix of 60 forward primers for TCR Vbeta segments and 13 reverse primers for TCR Jbeta segments. The CDR3 region of rearranged TCR beta genes was amplified from genomic DNA with a multiplex PCR assay. The amplified TCR beta libraries were sequenced on the Illumina HiSeq System as 87-base-pair reads. The paper's processing steps were these. In a later analysis, roughly 80 million unique TCR beta chains were counted across the roughly 610 repertoires, and roughly 11 million of these chains were shared by at least two donors. Raw reads were error-corrected and collapsed into unique sequences by a nearest-neighbor algorithm in which closely related sequences were merged to remove PCR and sequencing errors. CDR3 sequences were aligned to IMGT reference sequences to assign V, D and J gene segments. For a sequence to be retained, a match of at least six nucleotides to both a V gene segment and a J gene segment was required. Rearrangements were classified as productive when the CDR3 lacked stop codons and remained in frame with V and J, and all other rearrangements were classified as non-productive. CDR3 was defined by IMGT convention, running from the second conserved V-encoded cysteine to the conserved J-encoded phenylalanine. The earlier analysis of fewer than 750 of the donors excluded sequences that lacked an unambiguous match to a single V gene segment. An earlier analysis of approximately 590 of the donors classified V segments as functional when productive rearrangements were above 56.7% and as segregating when the standard deviation between donors was above 5%. To diagnose cytomegalovirus status from the catalog of TCR beta chain sequences, a statistical classification framework was built. In a later analysis, TCR nucleotide sequences were compared against IMGT/GENE-DB human TR gene sequences so that V and J genes could be assigned. A later analysis assigned CDR3 sequences and most-parsimonious VDJ recombination scenarios with the TCRdist pipeline. In a later analysis, each TCR beta chain was defined by its CDR3 amino acid sequence together with its V-gene family, and reads lacking a unique V-gene family were excluded. In a later analysis, nearly 600 highly shared, low-generation-probability nucleotide sequences were removed to address suspected cross-contamination and a sequencing artifact. For each public chain, a later analysis derived a clonal expansion index from normalized ranks of inferred template counts within each repertoire. A later analysis computed generation probabilities with a VDJ recombination model fitted to out-of-frame rearrangements, and checked the results against IGoR. In a later analysis, hypergeometric tests were used to score TCR-TCR, TCR-HLA and TCR-CMV co-occurrence, with a repertoire-size bias correction applied to TCR pairs. To estimate false discovery rates, a later analysis permuted the HLA or CMV assignments 20 times. In a later analysis, co-occurring TCRs were grouped using DBSCAN, and TCRdist sequence similarity was added for clustering within HLA-allele-positive subsets. Co-occurrence clustering excluded repertoires with fewer than 30,000 or more than 120,000 public chains, plus five with anomalous nucleotide sharing. TCRdb took over this immuneACCESS table, retaining in-frame rearrangements with V and J assigned. Such tables are incomplete; in checked studies, under half of the missing clones stem from an unresolved V gene, and the remainder is unexplained. For V, J and clone size, that table is used; D and trimming come from the DNA. The sample profile shows roughly 200,000 clones; roughly 78% of them were found once. The ten largest account for about 4.4% of the sample.

This specimen comes from a study of cytomegalovirus exposure and HLA in healthy donors (dated by TCRdb to between 2016 and 2019). About the study as a whole: In an earlier analysis of fewer than 750 of the donors, 276 Gb of sequence data and some 120 million unique TCR beta sequences from about 179 million T cells were reported. Roughly 290 gigabases of sequencing data and approximately 92 million unique TCR sequences made up an early release that covered approximately 620 HLA-typed donors. Of the 300 to 450 genotyped donors, 65% to 90% were placed in the genetic ancestry cluster associated with self-reported Caucasian donors. The study aimed to test whether signatures of past pathogen exposure could be identified by cataloging public T cell receptors. Using immunosequencing, the study profiled T cell repertoires from roughly 650 subjects and related those repertoires to cytomegalovirus serostatus. Along with the roughly 670-subject first cohort, a separate validation cohort of 120 different subjects was used. The study combined high-throughput TCR immunosequencing, statistical association of individual TCRs with disease status, and machine learning to predict cytomegalovirus infection status. A later analysis re-examined previously published TCR beta repertoires from just over 650 donors and added high-resolution HLA genotyping to investigate patterns of TCR occurrence. Rather than drawing on any new phenotypic data, the later analysis identified candidate immune exposures from TCR beta sequences and the way those sequences occurred across donors. To decide whether each TCR beta V gene segment behaved as functional or pseudogenic, an earlier analysis of some 600 of the donors relied on high-throughput TCR beta sequencing. Donor age, sex, ethnicity and CMV serostatus were collected together with the repertoire data. A later genetic analysis used genome-wide SNP genotypes for about 55% of the 666 donors, treating that subset as a discovery cohort. Every discovery cohort repertoire had been produced on one sequencing platform. HLA typing covered class I and class II loci at four-digit resolution. Typing coverage varied by locus: about 620-630 donors for A, B, C, DRB1 and DQB1; roughly 520 for DQA1; more than 600 for DPA1; some 470 for DPB1. Several DR-DQ haplotypes were handled as single units for association and clustering because linkage in the cohort was strong. On average, 235,054 unique TCR beta nucleotide sequences were sequenced per donor among about 400 genotyped donors of the cohort, with about 17% of those sequences being non-productive.

Broad study findings and their caveats: A later analysis reported that several top co-occurrence clusters appeared linked to parvovirus B19, influenza, CMV and Epstein-Barr virus. In vitro tests confirmed that a few of the cytomegalovirus-associated TCR beta chains recognize cytomegalovirus antigens. The earlier analysis of about 600 of the donors excluded 15 to 20 rarely observed V segments, including chromosome 9 orphons, because counts were too low. Correlated functional status among segregating V segments might be attributable to linkage disequilibrium, but an unknown experimental factor could not be ruled out. According to a later analysis, TCR association rates differed among HLA loci, with DRB1 alleles showing the most associated TCRs and HLA-C alleles showing the fewest. A total of 150 to 200 TCR beta chains were listed by the study as associated with cytomegalovirus. Some IMGT-functional V segments, including TRBV6-2 and TRBV6-3, could not be told apart with the 87-base-pair reads, so those segments were excluded. In an earlier analysis of several hundred of the donors, most TCR beta V segments were observed in productive rearrangements about 87% or about 30% of the time, broadly matching IMGT annotations. A group of highly shared sequence variants was considered likely to be a technical artifact of the sequencing pipeline. A further reported finding was that TCR beta sequences accurately predicted the HLA-A and HLA-B alleles for most subjects in the first cohort. In a later analysis, HLA-associated TCR beta chains were found to be more clonally expanded and to have lower generation probabilities than equally common non-associated chains. While some public TCRs were present in many individuals, most TCR sequences turned up only very rarely across donors. Only TCR beta chains were sequenced in this cohort, and the absence of alpha or paired-chain data limited detectable features. When HLA alleles, especially DR and DQ, strongly co-occurred, attributing TCR associations to individual alleles was difficult. CMV serostatus was the only immune exposure information available for the cohort. In a later genetic analysis, fewer N-insertions in productive TCRs were reported among donors in an Asian-associated ancestry cluster than the roughly 700-donor mean. At a false discovery rate of 0.05, a later analysis linked some 18,000 TCR beta sequences to specific HLA alleles. The authors suggested that the approach could potentially be generalized to other disease states and immunological phenotypes. Presence/absence analyses assumed roughly uniform sequencing depth across donors, an assumption that may not hold. In a later analysis, most CMV-associated TCR beta chains were found to appear HLA-restricted, with HLA associations seemingly driven largely by CMV exposure. Because some donors lacked HLA typing at each locus, the association tests relied only on the typed subset. The classifier was reported to diagnose cytomegalovirus status with high specificity and sensitivity in both the original and validation cohorts. In a later genetic analysis, a missense DCLRE1C variant was associated with V-gene and J-gene trimming of TCR beta chains, and the association was replicated in an independent cohort.

The junction carries 21 bases between V and J, which are trimmed by 4 bases and 8 bases respectively. Taken from the germline V gene (reference sequence), the CDR1 and CDR2 loops are SEHNR and FQNEAQ. Inclusive of the bounding cysteine and phenylalanine, the CDR3 is 16 residues long. Only CDR3 DNA is held: 48 bases, read in frame from base 1. The cohort comprised more than 550 healthy bone marrow donors. At the time of sampling, every cohort member was nominally healthy, though immune exposures that went unrecorded were likely present. The donor was CMV seropositive and was included in the group of 289 seropositive cohort members. A peripheral blood sample was collected from each donor, and TCR beta sequencing was performed on peripheral blood mononuclear cells. Genomic DNA extraction from the blood cell samples was performed with the Qiagen DNeasy Blood Extraction Kit.

The V gene is TRBV7-9 and the J gene is TRBJ2-1, and TRBD1 may be the D gene, going by 5 matching bases. The receptor was derived from a woman in her twenties or thirties in good health and CMV-seropositive. Material for sequencing was PBMCs. The CDR3 reads CASSSLDGARGYEQFF. Read as DNA, the sequence is TGTGCCAGCAGCTCCTTAGACGGAGCTAGGGGCTATGAGCAGTTCTTC.